This TCR beta chain was documented in a study of cytomegalovirus exposure and HLA in healthy donors listed by TCRdb under 2017. Looking at the study overall: In an earlier analysis of under 750 of the donors, around 300 Gb of sequence data and 120 million or so unique TCR beta sequences from about 179 million T cells were reported. An early release that covered about 600 HLA-typed donors contained about 300 gigabases of sequencing data and 70 million to 100 million unique TCR sequences. The genetic ancestry cluster associated with self-reported Caucasian donors included 81% of the 398 genotyped donors. The study aimed to test whether cataloging public T cell receptors could reveal signatures of past pathogen exposure. The T cell repertoires of 550 to 850 subjects were profiled by immunosequencing and related to cytomegalovirus serostatus. In addition to the first cohort of 650 to 750 subjects, a separate validation cohort of some 120 different subjects was used. High-throughput TCR immunosequencing, statistical association of individual TCRs with disease status, and machine learning were combined to predict cytomegalovirus infection status. A later analysis re-analyzed previously published TCR beta repertoires from about 600 donors and added high-resolution HLA genotyping to study TCR occurrence patterns. The later analysis used no new phenotypic data to find candidate immune exposures, relying instead on TCR beta sequences and their occurrence across donors. An earlier analysis of around 580 of the donors used high-throughput TCR beta sequencing to judge whether each TCR beta V gene segment behaved as functional or pseudogenic. Donor age, sex, ethnicity and CMV serostatus were compiled alongside the repertoire data. A later genetic analysis took genome-wide SNP genotypes for 398 of the 666 donors and used that subset as a discovery cohort. All discovery cohort repertoires had been generated using a single sequencing platform. HLA typing included class I and class II loci at four-digit resolution. The number of donors typed differed by locus, with roughly 629-640 for A, B, C, DRB1 and DQB1, over 500 for DQA1, about 610 for DPA1, and 450 to 480 for DPB1. A handful of DR-DQ haplotypes were handled as single units for association and clustering because linkage in the cohort was strong. Among 300 to 500 genotyped donors of the cohort, an average of approximately 240,000 unique TCR beta nucleotide sequences was sequenced per donor, of which approximately 19% were non-productive.

From the germline V gene, CDR1 is SGHRS and CDR2 is YFSETQ. V has 0 bases trimmed and J has 3 bases trimmed; junction bases matching no gene number 4. The CDR3 measures 15 amino acids from cysteine to phenylalanine. Only CDR3 DNA is held: 45 bases, read in frame from base 1. As concerns this clone: Its antigen remains undetermined. No per-base quality is available; no much larger clone lies one base away.

The paper as a whole reports these results and caveats: The authors suggested that the approach could potentially be extended to other disease states and immunological phenotypes. A later analysis found that HLA-associated TCR beta chains were more clonally expanded and had lower generation probabilities than equally common non-associated chains. Broadly in line with IMGT annotations, most TCR beta V segments showed up in productive rearrangements about 90% or about 30% of the time in an earlier analysis of under 700 of the donors. Presence/absence analyses assumed roughly uniform sequencing depth across donors, an assumption that may not hold. In both the original and validation cohorts, the classifier was reported to diagnose cytomegalovirus status with high specificity and sensitivity. A later analysis reported that several top co-occurrence clusters appeared linked to parvovirus B19, influenza, CMV and Epstein-Barr virus. HLA typing was unavailable for some donors at each locus, so association tests used only the typed subset. In a later genetic analysis, a missense DCLRE1C variant was associated with V-gene and J-gene trimming of TCR beta chains, and the association was replicated in an independent cohort. In a later analysis, most CMV-associated TCR beta chains were found to appear HLA-restricted, with HLA associations seemingly driven largely by CMV exposure. Most TCR sequences were observed very rarely across donors, whereas some public TCRs were present in many individuals. According to a later analysis, TCR association rates differed among HLA loci, with DRB1 alleles showing the most associated TCRs and HLA-C alleles showing the fewest. The 87-base-pair reads could not distinguish some IMGT-functional V segments, including TRBV6-2 and TRBV6-3, so those segments were excluded. Some 16 rarely observed V segments, including chromosome 9 orphons, were excluded from the earlier analysis of some 590 of the donors because counts were too low. Specific HLA alleles were associated with more than 15,000 TCR beta sequences at a false discovery rate of 0.05 in a later analysis. In this cohort, only TCR beta chains were sequenced, and detectable features were limited by the absence of alpha or paired-chain data. A further reported finding was that TCR beta sequences accurately predicted the HLA-A and HLA-B alleles for most subjects in the first cohort. Compared with the 666-donor mean, donors in an Asian-associated ancestry cluster had fewer N-insertions in productive TCRs, according to a later genetic analysis. The only immune exposure information available for the cohort was CMV serostatus. A group of highly shared sequence variants was considered likely to be a technical artifact of the sequencing pipeline. The study gave a list of roughly 150 TCR beta chains associated with cytomegalovirus. Linkage disequilibrium might explain the correlated functional status among segregating V segments, but an unknown experimental factor could not be excluded. When HLA alleles, especially DR and DQ, strongly co-occurred, attributing TCR associations to individual alleles was difficult. Three of the identified cytomegalovirus-associated TCR beta chains were confirmed in vitro to be specific for cytomegalovirus antigens.

In total, over 600 healthy bone marrow donors made up the cohort. At the time of sampling, every cohort member was nominally healthy, though immune exposures that went unrecorded were likely present. The donor tested CMV seronegative and was one of the 352 seronegative cohort members. A peripheral blood sample was collected from each donor, and TCR beta sequencing was performed on peripheral blood mononuclear cells. Genomic DNA was extracted from the blood cell samples with the Qiagen DNeasy Blood Extraction Kit. Libraries were constructed by the immunoSEQ multiplex PCR assay. The multiplex PCR relied on a mix of 60 forward primers for TCR Vbeta segments and 13 reverse primers for TCR Jbeta segments. The CDR3 region of rearranged TCR beta genes was amplified from genomic DNA with a multiplex PCR assay. The Illumina HiSeq System was used to sequence the amplified TCR beta libraries as 87-base-pair reads. The study's own analysis went as follows. In a later analysis, 70 million to 95 million unique TCR beta chains were counted across the 500 to 700 repertoires, and approximately 11 million of these chains were shared by at least two donors. Raw reads were error-corrected and collapsed into unique sequences with a nearest-neighbor algorithm that merged closely related sequences to remove PCR and sequencing errors. V, D and J gene segments were assigned by aligning CDR3 sequences to IMGT reference sequences. Each retained sequence needed at least a six-nucleotide match to both a V gene segment and a J gene segment. Rearrangements were classified as productive when the CDR3 lacked stop codons and remained in frame with V and J, and all other rearrangements were classified as non-productive. CDR3 was defined by IMGT convention, running from the second conserved V-encoded cysteine to the conserved J-encoded phenylalanine. In an earlier analysis of around 540 of the donors, sequences lacking an unambiguous match to a single V gene segment were excluded. An earlier analysis of a few hundred of the donors classified V segments as functional when productive rearrangements were above 56.7% and as segregating when the standard deviation between donors was above 5%. A statistical classification framework was built for diagnosing cytomegalovirus status from the catalog of TCR beta chain sequences. In a later analysis, V and J genes were assigned by comparing TCR nucleotide sequences against IMGT/GENE-DB human TR gene sequences. Using the TCRdist pipeline, a later analysis assigned CDR3 sequences along with most-parsimonious VDJ recombination scenarios. In a later analysis, every TCR beta chain was defined by the combination of its CDR3 amino acid sequence and its V-gene family, and reads without a unique V-gene family were dropped. To address suspected cross-contamination and a sequencing artifact, a later analysis removed approximately 600 highly shared, low-generation-probability nucleotide sequences. A later analysis calculated a clonal expansion index for each public chain from normalized within-repertoire ranks of inferred template counts. A later analysis computed generation probabilities with a VDJ recombination model fitted to out-of-frame rearrangements, and checked the results against IGoR. In a later analysis, TCR-TCR, TCR-HLA and TCR-CMV co-occurrence was scored with hypergeometric tests, and a repertoire-size bias correction was applied to TCR pairs. A later analysis estimated false discovery rates by permuting HLA or CMV assignments 20 times. In a later analysis, co-occurring TCRs were grouped using DBSCAN, and TCRdist sequence similarity was added for clustering within HLA-allele-positive subsets. Repertoires with fewer than 30,000 or more than 120,000 public chains, plus five repertoires with anomalous nucleotide sharing, were excluded from co-occurrence clustering. TCRdb took over this immuneACCESS table, retaining in-frame rearrangements with V and J assigned. Such tables are incomplete; in checked studies, under half of the missing clones stem from an unresolved V gene, and the remainder is unexplained. Clonal size and the V and J genes are those of that table, whereas D and trimming came from the DNA. For this sample there are around 200,000 clones; around 80% appear just once. The ten largest clones take up about 2.3% of the sample.

Sequenced: PBMCs. The clonotype was recovered from a woman between 50 and 59 years old in good health and CMV-seronegative. This sequence uses TRBV5-1 and TRBJ1-2, with 8 middle bases fitting TRBD1. CDR3 sequence: CASSLDRGDDYGYTF. Read as DNA, the sequence is TGCGCCAGCAGCTTGGACAGGGGGGATGACTATGGCTACACCTTC.